This TCR beta chain was documented in a study of human T cells and chemical hapten exposure. Study overall: The study lasted roughly 26 weeks, and patients were dosed weekly with diphenylcyclopropenone on the scalp throughout.

Time point noted: patch test 3, about 24 weeks after DPC sensitization. Noted treatment: therapeutic diphenylcyclopropenone sensitization with weekly scalp DPC. TCRdb ran MiXCR on the RACE reads and lists one entry per CDR3 protein. The sample records 75,000 to 90,000 distinct CDR3 sequences, roughly a tenth being singletons. Many counts were recorded for this clonotype. Its antigen is currently unknown. Study-wide results and caveats: Following DPC sensitization, TCRs present above 1 in 1000 frequency showed no change.

Germline CDR1 reads SGHRS; CDR2 reads YFSETQ. The length of the CDR3 is 17 residues. Trimming pared 6 bases from V and 0 bases from J, leaving 19 bases between. This chain connects TRBV5-1 to TRBJ2-1, with D perhaps matching TRBD2 (5 bases). Material: whole blood, obtained in connection with sensitization to the hapten diphenylcyclopropenone (DPC). This receptor was obtained from a woman aged 50 to 60 with alopecia areata. Some clones in this sample may be carry-over from other donors' samples. The CDR3 DNA follows: TGCGCCAGCACCCCGATGGTCCCGGGGAGCTCCTACAATGAGCAGTTCTTC. Translated: CASTPMVPGSSYNEQFF. The full variable domain, completed using reference TRBV5-1 and TRBJ2-1, is KAGVTQTPRYLIKTRGQQVTLSCSPISGHRSVSWYQQTPGQGLQFLFEYFSETQRNKGNFPGRFSGRQFSNSRSEMNVSTLELGDSALYLCASTPMVPGSSYNEQFFGPGTRLTVL.